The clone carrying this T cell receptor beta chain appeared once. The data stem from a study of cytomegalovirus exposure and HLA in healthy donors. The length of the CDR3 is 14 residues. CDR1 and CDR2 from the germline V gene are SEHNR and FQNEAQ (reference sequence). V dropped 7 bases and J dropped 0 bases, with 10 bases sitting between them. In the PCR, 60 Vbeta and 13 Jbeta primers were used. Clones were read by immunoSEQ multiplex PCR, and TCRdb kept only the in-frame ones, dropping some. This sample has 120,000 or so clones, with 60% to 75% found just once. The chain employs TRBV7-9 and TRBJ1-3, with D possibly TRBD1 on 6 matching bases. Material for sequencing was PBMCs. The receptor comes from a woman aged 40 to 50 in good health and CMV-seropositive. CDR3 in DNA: TGTGCCAGCACTCAGGGGAGCTCTGGAAACACCATATATTTT. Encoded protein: CASTQGSSGNTIYF.